The 23 T cell receptor beta chains given below trace back to one sample, sequenced in a study of sequential checkpoint blockade in melanoma. Noted treatment: randomized to nivolumab then ipilimumab (arm A) or the reverse (arm B). Profiled with immunoSEQ multiplex PCR; TCRdb holds only in-frame clones, not every one. The sample contains 2,000 to 3,000 clones, approximately 22% of which appear only once. This material consisted of tumor tissue (inferred from file names), taken from a patient given nivolumab and ipilimumab in sequence. These receptors were collected from a human donor with melanoma.

This clone was detected only a few times. This sequence joins TRBV11-3 and TRBJ2-1, with D possibly matching TRBD1 (6 bases). Per the germline V gene, CDR1 is SGHNT and CDR2 is YENEEA. The CDR3 totals 15 residues. Trimming took off 3 bases at V and 0 bases at J, with 9 bases between the two ends. The CDR3 bases are TGTGCCAGCAGCTTTGGGGGCAGCTCCTACAATGAGCAGTTCTTC. It codes for CASSFGGSSYNEQFF.

This chain joins TRBV9 and TRBJ2-6; D perhaps matches TRBD1 (5 bases). V gave up 4 bases and J gave up 1 base, with 12 bases separating them. The CDR3 has 16 amino acids. Germline V gives CDR1 SGDLS, CDR2 YYNGEE. CDR3 protein: CASSYTQGSGANVLTF. The CDR3 coding sequence is TGTGCCAGCAGCTATACCCAGGGTTCTGGGGCCAACGTCCTGACTTTC.

This clone rates as medium-sized. The chain recombines TRBV6-8 with TRBJ2-1; TRBD2 might be the D (6 bases). CDR1 and CDR2 (germline): MNHGY, SAAAGT. The CDR3 runs 16 residues. The V gene lost 7 bases and the J gene lost 7 bases, with 23 bases spanning the gap. CDR3 sequence: CASTDEPSALRNEQFF. CDR3 bases: TGTGCCAGCACCGACGAGCCTAGCGCGTTGAGGAATGAGCAGTTCTTC.

The rearrangement joins TRBV19 to TRBJ1-2; the D is unclear. The CDR3 loop spans 15 amino acids. V shed 1 base and J shed 0 bases, with 9 bases lying between them. CDR1 and CDR2 (germline): LNHDA, SQIVND (reference sequence). CDR3: CASSIGAATNYGYTF. CDR3 bases: TGTGCCAGTAGTATAGGGGCGGCTACTAACTATGGCTACACCTTC.

The chain has TRBV28 and TRBJ2-2, with D possibly matching TRBD1 (6 bases). Germline loops: CDR1 MDHEN, CDR2 SYDVKM. The length of the CDR3 is 14 residues. V was clipped by 6 bases and J by 5 bases, with 13 bases between them. The CDR3 loop is CASRPQGTTGELFF. The CDR3 region has the DNA TGTGCCAGCAGACCTCAGGGGACGACCGGGGAGCTGTTTTTT.

The chain couples TRBV19 to TRBJ2-7, with 14 bases lining up with TRBD2. Trimming took 5 bases from V and 0 from J; bases not matched to a gene: 6. The CDR3 is made up of 17 amino acids. From germline, CDR1 is LNHDA and CDR2 SQIVND (reference sequence). The CDR3 sequence: CASSSGLAGAGSYEQYF. CDR3 bases: TGTGCCAGTAGTTCGGGACTAGCGGGAGCGGGCTCCTACGAGCAGTACTTC.

Many counts were recorded for this clone. This chain links TRBV11-3 with TRBJ2-3; 13 positions match TRBD2. The germline CDR1 and CDR2 sequences are SGHNT and YENEEA. The V gene end was trimmed by 2 bases and the J gene end by 0 bases; junction bases not matched to a gene: 5. The CDR3 consists of 18 residues. DNA of the CDR3: TGTGCCAGCAGCTTACCGGGACTAGCGGGGTATAGCACAGATACGCAGTATTTT. Its protein product is CASSLPGLAGYSTDTQYF. The entire variable domain, with the rest obtained from reference TRBV11-3 and TRBJ2-3, is as follows: EAGVVQSPRYKIIEKKQPVAFWCNPISGHNTLYWYLQNLGQGPELLIRYENEEAVDDSQLPKDRFSAERLKGVDSTLKIQPAELGDSAVYLCASSLPGLAGYSTDTQYFGPGTRLTVL.

This clone has just a few counts. V usage is TRBV6-8 and J usage is TRBJ2-7; tentatively, D is TRBD2 (7 bases). Germline CDR1 is MNHGY and CDR2 is SAAAGT. V was trimmed by 8 bases and J by 3 bases, leaving 14 bases between them. The CDR3 loop spans 13 amino acids. The DNA for the CDR3 is TGTGCCAGCTTGGCGGGGGCAATCTACGAGCAGTACTTC. Residues: CASLAGAIYEQYF.

In its sample, this clone is medium-sized. The chain joins TRBV28 to TRBJ2-3; a possible D gene is TRBD1 (6 bases). The CDR3 is 14 residues long. V was clipped by 8 bases and J by 9 bases, with 21 bases between them. The germline gives CDR1 MDHEN, CDR2 SYDVKM. CDR3 nucleotides: TGTGCCAGCCAGAGAACAGGGAGTGAAAGAACGCAGTATTTT. This encodes CASQRTGSERTQYF.

This clone was counted between two and nine times. The chain employs TRBV5-1 and TRBJ2-7; TRBD2 agrees at 8 bases. Trimming removed 4 bases from V and 0 bases from J; junction bases left unmatched: 3. CDR1 is SGHRS and CDR2 is YFSETQ in the germline V gene. The CDR3 runs 14 residues. The CDR3 here is CASSPRGDSYEQYF. DNA for the CDR3: TGCGCCAGCAGCCCGCGGGGGGACTCCTACGAGCAGTACTTC.

This clone was found a few times. The CDR3 DNA reads TGTGCCAGCAGTTCAACAGGGGCGGGGGCCCTAGCGGGAGTATTCCTCCTACGAGTGCAGTACTTC. Translation: CASSSTGAGALAGVFLLRVQYF. The genes are TRBV28 and TRBJ2-7; the match to TRBD2 covers 10 bases. Germline CDR1 reads MDHEN; CDR2 reads SYDVKM. With 4 bases clipped from V and 9 bases from J, the junction kept 33 bases outside the gene matches. The CDR3 runs to 22 residues.

The chain uses TRBV4-1 and TRBJ2-7; 16 nucleotides agree with TRBD2. After removal of 1 base from V and 1 base from J, the junction contained 4 bases not matched to a gene. CDR3 size: 18 residues. The germline gives CDR1 MGHRA, CDR2 YSYEKL. The CDR3 DNA sequence: TGCGCCAGCAGCCAAGCCTCGGGACTAGCGGGAGGGTCCTACGAGCAGTACTTC. Its protein is CASSQASGLAGGSYEQYF.

This clone was found a few times. The J gene is TRBJ1-1, the V gene TRBV6-8; TRBD1 matches 9 bases. The CDR3 has 17 amino acids. Losses at the gene ends were 7 bases for V and 0 bases for J; bases not matched to a gene: 12. The V gene's germline CDR1 is MNHGY and CDR2 SAAAGT. Here the CDR3 DNA reads TGTGCCAGCATCCCCGGGACAGGGAGGAAGATGAACACTGAAGCTTTCTTT. Encoded protein: CASIPGTGRKMNTEAFF.

A single count supports this clone. V usage is TRBV18 and J usage is TRBJ2-6; tentatively, D is TRBD2 (6 bases). Germline V CDR1 and CDR2: KGHSH, LQKENI. Trimming took 3 bases from V and 0 from J, leaving 15 bases between them. The CDR3 is 18 residues long. The CDR3 DNA sequence: TGTGCCAGCTCACCGGGACTCCTTACGAGCTCTGGGGCCAACGTCCTGACTTTC. Amino acids: CASSPGLLTSSGANVLTF.

J is TRBJ1-5 and V is TRBV6-8; unclear D gene. V lost 7 bases, J lost 0 bases, and 10 bases lay in between. Germline CDR1 and CDR2: MNHGY and SAAAGT. CDR3 length: 14 amino acids. Here the CDR3 DNA reads TGTGCCAGCACGTTATTCTATAGCAATCAGCCCCAGCATTTT. It is translated as CASTLFYSNQPQHF.

This clone appeared many times. The V gene is TRBV11-3, the J gene TRBJ2-6; D is unclear. With 2 bases removed from V and 0 bases from J, the gap between germline ends came to 5 bases. The CDR3 is 15 residues long. The germline CDR1 and CDR2 sequences are SGHNT and YENEEA. The CDR3 DNA sequence: TGTGCCAGCAGCTTACACAGCTCTGGGGCCAACGTCCTGACTTTC. Residues: CASSLHSSGANVLTF.

This clone was seen repeatedly, ten times or more. This chain uses TRBV11-3 with TRBJ1-2; perhaps TRBD1 as D (6 bases). Germline V CDR1 and CDR2: SGHNT, YENEEA. Trimming pared 3 bases from V and 6 bases from J, leaving 20 bases between. The CDR3 runs 16 residues. The chain's CDR3 is CASSLPLNRERDGYTF. As DNA, the CDR3 is TGTGCCAGCAGCTTGCCCCTGAACAGGGAAAGGGATGGCTACACCTTC.

The genes are TRBV19 and TRBJ1-5, with D perhaps TRBD1 (5 bases). The V and J ends lost 5 bases and 11 bases respectively, with 25 bases between them. Germline CDR1 LNHDA, CDR2 SQIVND (reference sequence). CDR3 length equals 16 residues. The CDR3 spells CASSHRRGGYLPAQHF. The CDR3 region has the DNA TGTGCCAGTAGTCACCGCCGTGGGGGATACCTTCCAGCCCAGCATTTT. The full variable domain, completed using reference TRBV19 and TRBJ1-5, is DGGITQSPKYLFRKEGQNVTLSCEQNLNHDAMYWYRQDPGQGLRLIYYSQIVNDFQKGDIAEGYSVSREKKESFPLTVTSAQKNPTAFYLCASSHRRGGYLPAQHFGDGTRLSIL.

The chain links TRBV5-1 to TRBJ1-2; TRBD1 is a possible D gene (5 bases). Trimming took off 4 bases at V and 2 bases at J, with 18 bases between the two ends. The CDR3 sequence is 16 residues long. Germline lookup yields CDR1 SGHRS and CDR2 YFSETQ. The CDR3 nucleotides read TGCGCCAGCAGCGAGCGGCGGGGGGTCTTCAACTATGGCTACACCTTC. Translating it yields CASSERRGVFNYGYTF.

The gene calls are TRBV6-8 and TRBJ1-4; D call uncertain. CDR3 length equals 15 residues. Trimming stripped 6 bases from V and 0 bases from J, with 11 bases between. Germline V gene data show CDR1 as MNHGY and CDR2 as SAAAGT. CDR3 amino acids: CASRRTIATNEKLFF. The CDR3 DNA sequence: TGTGCCAGCAGAAGGACCATTGCAACTAATGAAAAACTGTTTTTT.

This clone was counted a few times. The chain employs TRBV2 and TRBJ1-5; D is possibly TRBD1 (5 bases). The V end was cut by 6 bases, the J end by 0 bases, with 12 bases between. The CDR3 is 15 residues long. Germline lookup yields CDR1 SNHLY and CDR2 FYNNEI. The CDR3 loop is CASRGEGNSNQPQHF. CDR3 bases: TGTGCCAGCAGGGGGGAAGGGAATAGCAATCAGCCCCAGCATTTT.

This clone has a handful of counts. The CDR3 coding sequence is TGTGCCAGTACGGTAAGGGGAACTGAAGCTTTCTTT. Translating it yields CASTVRGTEAFF. V usage is TRBV19 and J usage is TRBJ1-1; TRBD1 might be the D (5 bases). CDR3 size: 12 residues. Trimming shortened V by 7 bases and J by 5 bases, and 11 bases separated the two germline ends. CDR1 and CDR2 (germline): LNHDA, SQIVND (reference sequence).

This clone was detected many times. The rearrangement uses TRBV7-1 and TRBJ2-5; no reliable D call. TRBV7-1 is an ORF, and what it does is uncertain. The CDR3 is 13 residues long. Deletions cut 5 bases from V and 5 bases from J, with 12 bases between. CDR3 loop: CASSVLGKETQYF. The DNA for the CDR3 is TGTGCCAGCAGCGTACTGGGTAAGGAGACCCAGTACTTC.